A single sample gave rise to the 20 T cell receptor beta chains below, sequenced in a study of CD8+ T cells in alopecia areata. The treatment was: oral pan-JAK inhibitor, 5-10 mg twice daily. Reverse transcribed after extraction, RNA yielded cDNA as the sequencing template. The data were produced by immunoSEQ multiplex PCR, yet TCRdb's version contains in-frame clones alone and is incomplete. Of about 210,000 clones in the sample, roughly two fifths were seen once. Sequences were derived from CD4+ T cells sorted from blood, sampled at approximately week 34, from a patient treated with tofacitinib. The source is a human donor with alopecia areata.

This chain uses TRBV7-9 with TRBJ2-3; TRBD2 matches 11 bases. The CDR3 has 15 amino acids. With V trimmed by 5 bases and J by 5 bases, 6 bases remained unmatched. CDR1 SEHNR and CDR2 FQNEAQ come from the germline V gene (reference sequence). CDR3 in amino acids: CASSPRLAGRDTQYF. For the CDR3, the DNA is TGTGCCAGCAGCCCAAGACTAGCGGGAAGAGATACGCAGTATTTT.

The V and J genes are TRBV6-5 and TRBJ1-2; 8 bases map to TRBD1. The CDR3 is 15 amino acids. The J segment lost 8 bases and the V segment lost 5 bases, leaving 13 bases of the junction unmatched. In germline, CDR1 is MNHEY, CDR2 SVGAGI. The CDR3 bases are TGTGCCAGCAGTGCCCCCGGACAGGGTAGTAGAGGCTACACCTTC. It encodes CASSAPGQGSRGYTF.

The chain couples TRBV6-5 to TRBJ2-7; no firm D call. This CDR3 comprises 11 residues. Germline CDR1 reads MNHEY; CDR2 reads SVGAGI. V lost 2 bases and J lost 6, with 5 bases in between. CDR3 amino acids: CASSYLAEQYF. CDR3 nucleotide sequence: TGTGCCAGCAGTTACCTCGCCGAGCAGTACTTC.

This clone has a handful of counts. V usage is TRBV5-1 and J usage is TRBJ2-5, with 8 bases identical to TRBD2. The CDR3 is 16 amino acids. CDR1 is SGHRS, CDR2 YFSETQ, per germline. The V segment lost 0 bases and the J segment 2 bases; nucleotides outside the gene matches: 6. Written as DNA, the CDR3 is TGCGCCAGCAGCTTGGCAAATAGCGGGGCGCAAGAGACCCAGTACTTC. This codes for CASSLANSGAQETQYF.

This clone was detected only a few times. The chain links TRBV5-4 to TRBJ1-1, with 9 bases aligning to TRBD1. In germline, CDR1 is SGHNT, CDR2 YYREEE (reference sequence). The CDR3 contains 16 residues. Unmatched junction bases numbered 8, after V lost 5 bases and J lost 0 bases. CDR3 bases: TGTGCCAGCAGAGGTGGGACAGGGTCGCTGAACACTGAAGCTTTCTTT. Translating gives CASRGGTGSLNTEAFF.

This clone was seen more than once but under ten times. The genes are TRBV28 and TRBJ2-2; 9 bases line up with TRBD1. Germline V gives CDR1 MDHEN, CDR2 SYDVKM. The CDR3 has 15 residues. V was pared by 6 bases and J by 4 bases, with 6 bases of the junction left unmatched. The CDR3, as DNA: TGTGCCAGCAGGGGACAGGGTGGAGGCACCGGGGAGCTGTTTTTT. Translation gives CASRGQGGGTGELFF.

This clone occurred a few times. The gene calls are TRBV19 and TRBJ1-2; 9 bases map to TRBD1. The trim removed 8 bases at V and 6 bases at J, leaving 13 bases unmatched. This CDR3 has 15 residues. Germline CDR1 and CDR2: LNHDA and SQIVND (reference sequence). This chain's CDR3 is CASGPQGALTDGYTF. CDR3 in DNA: TGTGCCAGTGGACCACAGGGGGCTCTTACTGATGGCTACACCTTC.

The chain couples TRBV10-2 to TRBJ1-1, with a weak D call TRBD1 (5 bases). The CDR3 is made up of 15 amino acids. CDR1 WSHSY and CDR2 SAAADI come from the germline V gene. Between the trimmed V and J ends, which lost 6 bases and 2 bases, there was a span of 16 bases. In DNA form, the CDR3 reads TGCGCCAGCAGGGGGGTGGGCACCAGAAACACTGAAGCTTTCTTT. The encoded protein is CASRGVGTRNTEAFF.

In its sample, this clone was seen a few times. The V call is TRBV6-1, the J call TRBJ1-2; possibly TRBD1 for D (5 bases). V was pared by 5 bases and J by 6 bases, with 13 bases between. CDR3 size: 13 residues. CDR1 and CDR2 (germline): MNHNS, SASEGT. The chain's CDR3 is CASSSTDFHGYTF. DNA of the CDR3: TGTGCCAGCAGTTCGACAGATTTCCATGGCTACACCTTC.

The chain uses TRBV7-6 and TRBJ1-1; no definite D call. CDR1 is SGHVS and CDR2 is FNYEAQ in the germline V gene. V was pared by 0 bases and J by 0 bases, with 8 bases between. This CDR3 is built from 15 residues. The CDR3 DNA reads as TGTGCCAGCAGCTTAGCGGGCAACGTGAACACTGAAGCTTTCTTT. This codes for CASSLAGNVNTEAFF.

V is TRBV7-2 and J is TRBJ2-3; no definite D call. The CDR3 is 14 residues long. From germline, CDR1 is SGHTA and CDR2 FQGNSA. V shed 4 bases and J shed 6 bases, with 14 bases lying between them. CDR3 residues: CASSSSGIGDTQYF. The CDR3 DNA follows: TGTGCCAGCAGCTCTTCTGGGATCGGGGATACGCAGTATTTT. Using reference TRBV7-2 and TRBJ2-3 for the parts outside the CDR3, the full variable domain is GAGVSQSPSNKVTEKGKDVELRCDPISGHTALYWYRQSLGQGLEFLIYFQGNSAPDKSGLPSDRFSAERTGGSVSTLTIQRTQQEDSAVYLCASSSSGIGDTQYFGPGTRLTVL.

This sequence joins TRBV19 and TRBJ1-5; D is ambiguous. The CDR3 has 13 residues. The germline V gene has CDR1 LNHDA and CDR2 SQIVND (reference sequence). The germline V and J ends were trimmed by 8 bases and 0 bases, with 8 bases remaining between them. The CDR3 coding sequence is TGTGCCAGTGCGGGTTATAGCAATCAGCCCCAGCATTTT. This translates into CASAGYSNQPQHF.

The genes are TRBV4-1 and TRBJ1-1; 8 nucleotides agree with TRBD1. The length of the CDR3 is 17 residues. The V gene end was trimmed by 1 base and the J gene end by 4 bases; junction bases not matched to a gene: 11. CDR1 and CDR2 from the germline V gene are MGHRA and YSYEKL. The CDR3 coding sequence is TGCGCCAGCAGCCAAGGTCTCTCGCAGGGGGCTGGCACTGAAGCTTTCTTT. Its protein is CASSQGLSQGAGTEAFF.

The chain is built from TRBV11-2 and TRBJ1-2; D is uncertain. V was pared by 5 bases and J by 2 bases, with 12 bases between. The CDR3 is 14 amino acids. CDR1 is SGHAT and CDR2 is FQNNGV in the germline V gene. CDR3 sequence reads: CASSGNSANYGYTF. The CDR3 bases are TGTGCCAGCAGCGGGAACTCAGCAAACTATGGCTACACCTTC. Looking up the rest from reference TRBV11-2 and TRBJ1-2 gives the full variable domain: EAGVAQSPRYKIIEKRQSVAFWCNPISGHATLYWYQQILGQGPKLLIQFQNNGVVDDSQLPKDRFSAERLKGVDSTLKIQPAKLEDSAVYLCASSGNSANYGYTFGSGTRLTVV.

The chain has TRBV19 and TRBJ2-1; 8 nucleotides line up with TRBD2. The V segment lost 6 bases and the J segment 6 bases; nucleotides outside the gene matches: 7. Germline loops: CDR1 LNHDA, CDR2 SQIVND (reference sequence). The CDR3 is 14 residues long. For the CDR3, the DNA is TGTGCCAGTAGCCAACCCGGGACTAGCAATGAGCAGTTCTTC. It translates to CASSQPGTSNEQFF. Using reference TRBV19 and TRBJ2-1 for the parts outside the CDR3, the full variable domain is DGGITQSPKYLFRKEGQNVTLSCEQNLNHDAMYWYRQDPGQGLRLIYYSQIVNDFQKGDIAEGYSVSREKKESFPLTVTSAQKNPTAFYLCASSQPGTSNEQFFGPGTRLTVL.

CDR3 DNA: TGTGCCAGCAGGTATCCCGGTGCAGGGAATGGCTACACCTTC. This encodes CASRYPGAGNGYTF. J is TRBJ1-2 and V is TRBV6-5, with D maybe TRBD1 (5 bases). V was trimmed by 6 bases and J by 6 bases, leaving 17 bases between them. The CDR3 is 14 residues long. Germline assignment: CDR1 MNHEY and CDR2 SVGAGI.

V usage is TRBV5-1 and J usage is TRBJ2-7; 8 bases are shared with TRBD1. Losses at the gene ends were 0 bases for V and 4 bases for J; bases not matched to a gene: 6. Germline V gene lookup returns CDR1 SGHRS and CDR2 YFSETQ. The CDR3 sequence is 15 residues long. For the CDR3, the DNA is TGCGCCAGCAGCTTGGCAGGGACAGGCCTTTACGAGCAGTACTTC. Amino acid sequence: CASSLAGTGLYEQYF.

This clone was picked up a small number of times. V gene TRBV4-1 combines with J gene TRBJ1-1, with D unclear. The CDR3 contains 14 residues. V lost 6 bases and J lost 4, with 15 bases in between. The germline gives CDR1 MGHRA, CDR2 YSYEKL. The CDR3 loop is CASRNRVIGTEAFF. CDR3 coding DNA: TGCGCCAGCAGAAATAGAGTTATCGGCACTGAAGCTTTCTTT.

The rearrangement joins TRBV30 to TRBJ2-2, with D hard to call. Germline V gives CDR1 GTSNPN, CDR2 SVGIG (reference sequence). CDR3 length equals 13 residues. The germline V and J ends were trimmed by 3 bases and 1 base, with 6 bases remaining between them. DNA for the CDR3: TGTGCCTGGAGAACCCAGAACACCGGGGAGCTGTTTTTT. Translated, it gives CAWRTQNTGELFF. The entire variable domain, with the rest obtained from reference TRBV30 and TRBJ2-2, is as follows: SQTIHQWPATLVQPVGSPLSLECTVEGTSNPNLYWYRQAAGRGLQLLFYSVGIGQISSEVPQNLSASRPQDRQFILSSKKLLLSDSGFYLCAWRTQNTGELFFGEGSRLTVL.

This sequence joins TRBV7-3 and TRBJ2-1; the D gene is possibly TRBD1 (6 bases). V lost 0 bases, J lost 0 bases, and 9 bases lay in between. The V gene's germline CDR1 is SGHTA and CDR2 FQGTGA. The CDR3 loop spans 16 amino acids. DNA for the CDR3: TGTGCCAGCAGCTTAACGGGGGCAAGCTCCTACAATGAGCAGTTCTTC. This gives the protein CASSLTGASSYNEQFF. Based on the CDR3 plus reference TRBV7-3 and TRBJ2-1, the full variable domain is GAGVSQTPSNKVTEKGKYVELRCDPISGHTALYWYRQSLGQGPEFLIYFQGTGAADDSGLPNDRFFAVRPEGSVSTLKIQRTERGDSAVYLCASSLTGASSYNEQFFGPGTRLTVL.